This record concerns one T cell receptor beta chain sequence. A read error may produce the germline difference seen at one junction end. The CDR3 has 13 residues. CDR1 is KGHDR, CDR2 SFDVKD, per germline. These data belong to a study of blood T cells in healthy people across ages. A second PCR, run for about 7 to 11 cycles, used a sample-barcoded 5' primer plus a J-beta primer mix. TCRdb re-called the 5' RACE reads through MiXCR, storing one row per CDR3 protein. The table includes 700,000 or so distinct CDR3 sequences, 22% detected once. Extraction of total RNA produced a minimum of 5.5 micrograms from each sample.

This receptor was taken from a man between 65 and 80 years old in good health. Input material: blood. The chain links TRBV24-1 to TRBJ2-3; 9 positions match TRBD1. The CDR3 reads CATRGQGTDTQYF. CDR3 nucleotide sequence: TGTGCCACCAGAGGACAGGGGACCGATACGCAGTACTTT.